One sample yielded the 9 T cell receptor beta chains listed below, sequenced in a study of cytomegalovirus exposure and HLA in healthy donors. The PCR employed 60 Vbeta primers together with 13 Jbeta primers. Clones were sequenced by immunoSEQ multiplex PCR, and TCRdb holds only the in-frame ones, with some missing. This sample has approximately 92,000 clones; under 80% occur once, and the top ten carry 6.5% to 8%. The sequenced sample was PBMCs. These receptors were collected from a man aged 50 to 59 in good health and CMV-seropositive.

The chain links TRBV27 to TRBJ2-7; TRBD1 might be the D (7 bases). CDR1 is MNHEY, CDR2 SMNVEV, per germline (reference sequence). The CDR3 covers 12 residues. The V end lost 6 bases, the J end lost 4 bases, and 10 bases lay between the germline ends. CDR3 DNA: TGTGCCAGCAGGGGGGGACAGTACGAGCAGTACTTC. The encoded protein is CASRGGQYEQYF.

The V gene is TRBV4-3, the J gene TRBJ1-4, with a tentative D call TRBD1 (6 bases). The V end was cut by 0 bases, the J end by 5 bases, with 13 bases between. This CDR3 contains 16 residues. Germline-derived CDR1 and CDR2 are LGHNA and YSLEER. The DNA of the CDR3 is TGCGCCAGCAGCCAAGAACGGCTCAGGGGAAATGAAAAACTGTTTTTT. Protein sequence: CASSQERLRGNEKLFF.

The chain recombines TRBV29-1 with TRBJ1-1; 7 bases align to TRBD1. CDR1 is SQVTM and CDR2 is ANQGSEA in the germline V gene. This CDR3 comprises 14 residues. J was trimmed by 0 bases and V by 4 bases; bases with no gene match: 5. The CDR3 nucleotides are TGCAGCGTTGGAAACAGGGGAATGAACACTGAAGCTTTCTTT. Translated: CSVGNRGMNTEAFF.

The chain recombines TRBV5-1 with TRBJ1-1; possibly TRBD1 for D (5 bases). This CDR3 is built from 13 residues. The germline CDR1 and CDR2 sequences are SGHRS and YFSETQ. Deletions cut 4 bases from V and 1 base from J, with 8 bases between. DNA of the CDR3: TGCGCCAGCAGCAAACAGGAGAACACTGAAGCTTTCTTT. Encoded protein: CASSKQENTEAFF. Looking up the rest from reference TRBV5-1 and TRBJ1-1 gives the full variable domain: KAGVTQTPRYLIKTRGQQVTLSCSPISGHRSVSWYQQTPGQGLQFLFEYFSETQRNKGNFPGRFSGRQFSNSRSEMNVSTLELGDSALYLCASSKQENTEAFFGQGTRLTVV.

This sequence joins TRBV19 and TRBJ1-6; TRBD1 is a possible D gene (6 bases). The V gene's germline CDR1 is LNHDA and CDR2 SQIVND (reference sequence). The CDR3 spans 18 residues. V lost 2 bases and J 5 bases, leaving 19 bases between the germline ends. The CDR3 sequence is CASSILSGRGTNNSPLHF. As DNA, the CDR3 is TGTGCCAGTAGTATACTTTCGGGCAGGGGCACCAATAATTCACCCCTCCACTTT.

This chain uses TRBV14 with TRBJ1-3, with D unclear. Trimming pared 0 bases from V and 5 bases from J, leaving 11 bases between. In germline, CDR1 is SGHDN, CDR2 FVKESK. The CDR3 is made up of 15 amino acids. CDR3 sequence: CASSQDLSYRNTIYF. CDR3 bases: TGTGCCAGCAGCCAAGATCTGAGCTATCGAAACACCATATATTTT.

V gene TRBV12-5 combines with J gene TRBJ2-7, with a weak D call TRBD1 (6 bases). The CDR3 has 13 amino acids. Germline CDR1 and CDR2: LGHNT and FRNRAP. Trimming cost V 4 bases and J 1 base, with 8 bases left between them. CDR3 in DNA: TGTGCTAGTGGTTATACAGGGTCCTACGAGCAGTACTTC. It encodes CASGYTGSYEQYF.

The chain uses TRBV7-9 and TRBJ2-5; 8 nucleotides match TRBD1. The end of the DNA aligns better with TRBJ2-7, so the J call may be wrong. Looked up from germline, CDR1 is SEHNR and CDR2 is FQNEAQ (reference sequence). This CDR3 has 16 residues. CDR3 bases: TGTGCCAGCAGCCCTAGGACAGGGAAGGACCCATACGAGCAGTACTTC. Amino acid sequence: CASSPRTGKDPYEQYF.

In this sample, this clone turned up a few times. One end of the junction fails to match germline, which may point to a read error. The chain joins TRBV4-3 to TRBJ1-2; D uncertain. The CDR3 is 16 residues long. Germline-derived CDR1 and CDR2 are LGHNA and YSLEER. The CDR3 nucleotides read TGCGCCAGCAGCCAAGGCGGCCCGACGGTCGGCGATGGCTACCCCTTC. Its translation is CASSQGGPTVGDGYPF.